This is a list of T cell receptor beta chains from one sample in a study of blood T cell repertoires in COVID-19. The method was immunoSEQ multiplex PCR; TCRdb's version includes in-frame clones alone and lacks a portion of them. The table has approximately 290,000 clones, roughly 88% seen once. What was sequenced was PBMCs or T cells enriched from blood (not recorded which). The source of these receptors is a woman aged 25 to 39 who had recovered from COVID-19. CDR3s include the opening cysteine and the closing phenylalanine or tryptophan. The D gene is left open where the match is weak. Clone sizes are given selectively: once, few, many, or a class where the clone is expanded.

clone_size d_call cdr3_length j_call v_call cdr3_aa cdr3_nt
- - 14 TRBJ1-6 TRBV20-1 CSASYASRDSPLHF TGCAGTGCTAGTTACGCCAGTCGGGATTCACCCCTCCACTTT
- TRBD1 14 TRBJ2-2 TRBV6-5 CASSLQGASGELFF TGTGCCAGCAGTTTACAGGGGGCGTCCGGGGAGCTGTTTTTT
- - 16 TRBJ2-7 TRBV12-5 CASGLASDGAPYEQYF TGTGCTAGTGGTTTGGCCTCTGACGGAGCACCCTACGAGCAGTACTTC
- TRBD1 13 TRBJ2-7 TRBV10-1 CASRRQGTYEQYF TGCGCCAGCAGGAGACAGGGAACCTACGAGCAGTACTTC
- - 12 TRBJ1-1 TRBV10-1 CASMGAGTEAFF TGCGCCAGCATGGGGGCCGGCACTGAAGCTTTCTTT
- TRBD1 16 TRBJ1-1 TRBV5-1 CASSTGQGAPVTEAFF TGCGCCAGCAGCACGGGACAGGGGGCGCCGGTAACTGAAGCTTTCTTT
- - 15 TRBJ1-3 TRBV2 CASKEMSGSVNTIYF TGTGCCAGCAAGGAGATGAGTGGATCTGTGAACACCATATATTTT
- - 16 TRBJ1-4 TRBV5-1 CASSSGAHPSNEKLFF TGCGCCAGCAGCTCAGGGGCCCACCCCTCTAATGAAAAACTGTTTTTT
- - 12 TRBJ1-2 TRBV10-3 CAMLGGRDGYTF TGTGCCATGCTGGGGGGGCGAGATGGCTACACCTTC
- - 16 TRBJ1-1 TRBV18 CASSPFSDSANTEAFF TGTGCCAGCTCACCCTTCTCAGACAGCGCGAACACTGAAGCTTTCTTT
few TRBD1 15 TRBJ1-5 TRBV6-1 CASSEVGTGGQPQHF TGTGCCAGCAGTGAAGTAGGGACAGGGGGACAGCCCCAGCATTTT
- TRBD2 14 TRBJ2-5 TRBV3-1/TRBV3-2 CATPGLAYQETQYF TGTGCCACACCGGGACTAGCGTACCAAGAGACCCAGTACTTC
- TRBD2 13 TRBJ2-7 TRBV29-1 CSVAAGGGYEQYF TGCAGCGTTGCGGCGGGAGGGGGCTACGAGCAGTACTTC
- TRBD1 19 TRBJ1-2 TRBV5-6 CASSPSGTGVTSRSYGYTF TGTGCCAGCAGCCCCTCTGGGACAGGGGTAACCTCGAGGAGCTATGGCTACACCTTC
- - 14 TRBJ1-1 TRBV7-2 CASSPMGQNTEAFF TGTGCCAGCAGCCCGATGGGACAGAACACTGAAGCTTTCTTT
- - 14 TRBJ2-5 TRBV27 CASSLIGQQETQYF TGTGCCAGCAGTTTAATTGGGCAGCAAGAGACCCAGTACTTC
- TRBD1 15 TRBJ2-2 TRBV2 CASRWGQDYTGELFF TGTGCCAGCAGGTGGGGACAGGACTACACCGGGGAGCTGTTTTTT